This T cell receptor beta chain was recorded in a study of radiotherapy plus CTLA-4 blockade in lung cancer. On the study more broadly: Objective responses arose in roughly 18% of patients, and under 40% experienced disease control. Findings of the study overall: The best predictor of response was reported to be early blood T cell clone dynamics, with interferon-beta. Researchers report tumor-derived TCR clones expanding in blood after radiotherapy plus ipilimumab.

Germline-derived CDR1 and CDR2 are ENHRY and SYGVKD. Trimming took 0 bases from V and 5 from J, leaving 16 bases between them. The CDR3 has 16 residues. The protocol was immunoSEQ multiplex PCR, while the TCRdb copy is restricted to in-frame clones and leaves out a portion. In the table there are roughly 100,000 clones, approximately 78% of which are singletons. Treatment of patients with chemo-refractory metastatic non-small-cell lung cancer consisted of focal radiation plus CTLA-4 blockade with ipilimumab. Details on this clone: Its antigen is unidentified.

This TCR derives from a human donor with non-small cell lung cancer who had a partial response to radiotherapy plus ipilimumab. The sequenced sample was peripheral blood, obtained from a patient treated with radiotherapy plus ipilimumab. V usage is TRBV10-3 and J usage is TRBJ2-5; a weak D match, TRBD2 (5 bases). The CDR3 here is CAISESDGNPPETQYF. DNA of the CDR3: TGTGCCATCAGTGAGTCGGACGGGAATCCCCCGGAGACCCAGTACTTC.